Reported below is one T cell receptor beta chain. This entry comes from a study of blood T cells in healthy people across ages. The second PCR ran about 6 to 12 cycles with a sample-barcoded 5' primer and J-beta primers. TCRdb analysed the 5' RACE reads with MiXCR anew, one entry per CDR3 protein. Here the sample spans roughly 800,000 distinct CDR3 sequences, around 25% being singletons. The CDR3 consists of 15 residues. Germline CDR1 and CDR2: SEHNR and FQNEAQ (reference sequence). The V end was cut by 5 bases, the J end by 0 bases, with 13 bases between. No fewer than 6.5 million PBMCs went into each sample. The data were also submitted as part of a second study, on T cells of mothers and their children. That paper notes: Biologically related mothers and children overlapped slightly more than unrelated pairs, a non-significant difference.

This sequence joins TRBV7-9 and TRBJ2-5; no definite D call. What was sequenced was blood. This TCR derives from a boy between 10 and 17 years old in good health. The CDR3 region has the DNA TGTGCCAGCAGCCCTGGCCTAGGGCACCAAGAGACCCAGTACTTC. Translating gives CASSPGLGHQETQYF.